The sequence of this TCR beta chain was determined in a study of cytomegalovirus exposure and HLA in healthy donors. Study-level background: Among around 200 million T cells, an earlier analysis found 117 million unique TCR beta sequences.

60 Vbeta and 13 Jbeta primers were used in PCR. Measured with immunoSEQ multiplex PCR; TCRdb has only the in-frame clones, and not every one. Its table records about 160,000 clones. With 4 bases removed from V and 9 bases from J, the gap between germline ends came to 14 bases. The CDR3 runs 13 residues. Germline CDR1 and CDR2: SGHTA and FQGNSA. The chain uses TRBV7-2 and TRBJ2-3; D ambiguous. Sequencing was performed on PBMCs. This receptor was obtained from a man aged 25 to 40 in good health and CMV-seronegative. DNA of the CDR3: TGTGCCAGCAGCTCTCTTTCTTTGGAGACGCAGTATTTT. The encoded protein is CASSSLSLETQYF.